This T cell receptor (beta chain) was captured by sequencing in a study of CD8 T cells in Susac syndrome. An amount of RNA that ranged from roughly 0.45 to 1 ug was reverse transcribed with random hexamers. From the immunoSEQ multiplex PCR reads, TCRdb called clonotypes with MiXCR, one entry per CDR3 protein. The data contain roughly 150,000 distinct CDR3 sequences, nearly 97% of them singletons. Germline values: CDR1 LNHDA, CDR2 SQIVND (reference sequence). CDR3 size: 12 residues. V lost 10 bases and J lost 8; bases outside the gene matches: 5. Those who served as multiple sclerosis controls were treatment-naive patients with stable or active relapsing-remitting disease.

The sample comprised CD8+ T cells from PBMCs. This receptor was obtained from a human donor with multiple sclerosis. This chain uses TRBV19 with TRBJ2-1; 10 nucleotides line up with TRBD1. Written as DNA, the CDR3 is TGTGCCACCGGACAGGGGGACTATGAGCAGTTCTTC. It specifies CATGQGDYEQFF.